These 3 T cell receptor beta chains were sequenced from one sample in a study of OX40 agonist ivuxolimab in advanced cancers. Sequencing used immunoSEQ multiplex PCR; TCRdb keeps in-frame clones, though not all of them. The data show over 10,000 clones, with roughly 84% seen just once and around 40% held by the top ten. The sample in question was CD4+ or CD8+ T cells sorted from blood, obtained in a trial of the OX40 agonist ivuxolimab. All receptors derive from an adult with an advanced solid tumor such as melanoma, head and neck, liver or kidney cancer.

The rearrangement uses TRBV9 and TRBJ2-3; TRBD1 aligns across 7 bases. With 0 bases clipped from V and 2 bases from J, the junction kept 9 bases outside the gene matches. The CDR3 is made up of 17 amino acids. CDR1 and CDR2 from the germline V gene are SGDLS and YYNGEE. Here the CDR3 reads CASSVGKGALHTDTQYF. DNA of the CDR3: TGTGCCAGCAGCGTAGGGAAGGGGGCCTTACACACAGATACGCAGTATTTT.

J is TRBJ1-3 and V is TRBV18; D not resolved. V gave up 3 bases and J gave up 0 bases, with 12 bases separating them. The V gene's germline CDR1 is KGHSH and CDR2 LQKENI. This CDR3 is 16 amino acids long. CDR3 DNA: TGTGCCAGCTCACCCGAAGGGTCCCTCTCTGGAAACACCATATATTTT. Translated: CASSPEGSLSGNTIYF. Full variable domain (outside the CDR3, taken from reference TRBV18 and TRBJ1-3): NAGVMQNPRHLVRRRGQEARLRCSPMKGHSHVYWYRQLPEEGLKFMVYLQKENIIDESGMPKERFSAEFPKEGPSILRIQQVVRGDSAAYFCASSPEGSLSGNTIYFGEGSWLTVV.

This clone occurred once. The chain employs TRBV7-9 and TRBJ2-5, with TRBD2 as a possible D gene (6 bases). The CDR3 is 17 residues long. Trimming left V 5 bases short and J 2 bases short, with 21 bases between. CDR1 and CDR2 (germline): SEHNR, FQNEAQ (reference sequence). The CDR3 loop reads CASSLLEGFRAQETQYF. The CDR3 coding sequence is TGTGCCAGCAGCCTCCTGGAGGGATTTAGGGCACAAGAGACCCAGTACTTC.